This TCR beta chain was found in a study of cytomegalovirus exposure and HLA in healthy donors. V lost 2 bases to trimming and J lost 2 bases, with 10 bases between them. The CDR3 sequence is 14 residues long. Per germline, CDR1 MNHEY and CDR2 SVGAGI. PCR involved 60 Vbeta and 13 Jbeta primers. Some clones are missing from TCRdb's copy, which holds only in-frame ones; the method was immunoSEQ multiplex PCR. The table lists over 150,000 clones, about 80% of them singletons. Notes on the study in general: Presence/absence analysis assumed near-uniform sequencing depth across donors.

Turning to this clone: Its antigen is not known.

The sequence was collected from a woman aged 25 to 39 in good health and CMV-seropositive. This chain links TRBV6-5 with TRBJ2-7; D not resolved. The sequenced sample consisted of PBMCs. The CDR3 loop is CASSYEYRTYEQYF. In DNA, the CDR3 is TGTGCCAGCAGTTACGAGTACAGAACCTACGAGCAGTACTTC.